Sequencing of this T cell receptor beta chain was carried out in a study of T-cell memory formation after mild COVID-19. Study summary: Clusters of TCRs were largely donor specific.

TCRdb redid the calling of the 5' RACE reads with MiXCR, one entry per CDR3 protein. The sample has 55,000 to 80,000 distinct CDR3 sequences; 9% to 9.5% are singletons. The V end was cut by 0 bases, the J end by 5 bases, with 10 bases between. The CDR3 runs to 14 residues. The V gene's germline CDR1 is LGHNA and CDR2 YNFKEQ. This clonotype was seen at least ten times. Sequencing was carried out using PBMCs or a T cell subset sorted from them (not recorded which). The chain uses TRBV4-2 and TRBJ1-1; D is ambiguous. The sequence was obtained from a man in his late teens or twenties who had mild COVID-19 (a few samples of this study predate the infection). Cell type and time point are not known. DNA of the CDR3: TGTGCCAGCAGCCAAGATCGGGTTTGGACTGAAGCTTTCTTT. It codes for CASSQDRVWTEAFF.